These T cell receptor beta chains were read from a single sample in a study of regulatory T cells in long-lasting Graves disease. MiXCR, run by TCRdb on the multiplex PCR reads, gives a single entry per CDR3 protein. The repertoire holds 380,000 or so distinct CDR3 sequences, with about a sixth as singletons. These records were also assigned to another study, of T cells in Graves' hyperthyroidism and ophthalmopathy.

Sequenced material: peripheral blood mononuclear cells (PBMCs), taken at new diagnosis, from a patient treated with antithyroid drugs. The receptors stem from a woman younger than 35 with Graves disease. CDR3s include the opening cysteine and the closing phenylalanine or tryptophan. A D gene is named only where the DNA matches it firmly. Size is omitted from some rows. Given values are once, few, many or a class for expanded clones.

CDR3	DNA	J	size	D	length	V
CASSLGHLVYTF	TGTGCCAGCAGCCTGGGACACCTTGTCTACACCTTC	TRBJ1-2	many	-	12	TRBV7-9
CASSQEAINKETQYF	TGTGCCAGCAGCCAAGAGGCAATCAATAAAGAGACCCAGTACTTC	TRBJ2-5	many	-	15	TRBV3-1
CASSGRQGYTF	TGTGCCAGCAGCGGTCGACAGGGTTACACCTTC	TRBJ1-2	-	TRBD1	11	TRBV9
CASSPTAGANVLTF	TGTGCCAGTAGCCCAACTGCTGGGGCCAACGTCCTGACTTTC	TRBJ2-6	-	-	14	TRBV19
CASSATGNNQPQHF	TGTGCCAGTAGTGCGACAGGGAACAATCAGCCCCAGCATTTT	TRBJ1-5	few	TRBD1	14	TRBV19
CSAPHLGRQETQYF	TGCAGTGCTCCCCACTTGGGGAGACAAGAGACCCAGTACTTC	TRBJ2-5	few	-	14	TRBV20-1
CASLRTRTMNTEAFF	TGTGCCAGCCTTAGGACGCGCACTATGAACACTGAAGCTTTCTTT	TRBJ1-1	few	-	15	TRBV6-2/TRBV6-3
CATSGEAGTSGANEQFF	TGTGCCACCAGTGGTGAAGCCGGGACTAGCGGGGCCAATGAGCAGTTCTTC	TRBJ2-1	many	TRBD2	17	TRBV24-1
CASTWSGSYYEQYF	TGTGCCAGCACCTGGAGCGGGTCCTACTACGAGCAGTACTTC	TRBJ2-7	many	-	14	TRBV5-6
CASSRSAGGAGYEQYF	TGTGCCAGCAGCCGATCAGCGGGGGGGGCGGGGTACGAGCAGTACTTC	TRBJ2-7	many	TRBD2	16	TRBV4-2
CASRGSYTEAFF	TGTGCCAGTAGGGGCTCGTACACTGAAGCTTTCTTT	TRBJ1-1	many	-	12	TRBV6-1
CAWSVGTDYEQYF	TGTGCCTGGAGTGTGGGAACCGACTACGAGCAGTACTTC	TRBJ2-7	many	-	13	TRBV30
CATSRPSEPQHF	TGTGCCACCAGCAGACCGTCCGAGCCCCAGCATTTT	TRBJ1-5	-	-	12	TRBV15
CASSPRDRSNTEAFF	TGTGCCAGTAGTCCCCGGGACAGGTCGAACACTGAAGCTTTCTTT	TRBJ1-1	-	TRBD1	15	TRBV19
CASSITRTSGGASSYNEQFF	TGCGCCAGCAGCATAACTAGGACTAGCGGGGGGGCGAGCTCCTACAATGAGCAGTTCTTC	TRBJ2-1	few	TRBD2	20	TRBV5-1
CASSYRRNTEAFF	TGTGCCAGCAGTTACAGGAGGAACACTGAAGCTTTCTTT	TRBJ1-1	many	-	13	TRBV28
CSVTRKGQGAREQYF	TGCAGTGTCACCCGGAAGGGACAGGGGGCTCGCGAGCAGTACTTC	TRBJ2-7	many	TRBD1	15	TRBV20-1
CSARDGGARADTQYF	TGCAGTGCTAGAGATGGCGGGGCTAGAGCAGATACGCAGTATTTT	TRBJ2-3	many	-	15	TRBV20-1
CASSPRGTGISYNEQFF	TGTGCCAGCAGCCCCCGAGGAACGGGTATCTCCTACAATGAGCAGTTCTTC	TRBJ2-1	many	-	17	TRBV11-3
CASRSTGGGEKLFF	TGTGCCAGCAGATCAACAGGGGGGGGTGAAAAACTGTTTTTT	TRBJ1-4	-	TRBD1	14	TRBV12-3/TRBV12-4
CASRVRLAGRWNTQYF	TGTGCCAGCAGGGTACGACTAGCGGGAAGGTGGAATACGCAGTATTTT	TRBJ2-3	-	TRBD2	16	TRBV2
CASSFRESSYNEQFF	TGTGCCAGCAGCTTCAGGGAAAGCTCCTACAATGAGCAGTTCTTC	TRBJ2-1	many	-	15	TRBV6-2/TRBV6-3
CASSLGDGAINTEAFF	TGTGCCAGCAGCTTAGGCGACGGGGCCATTAACACTGAAGCTTTCTTT	TRBJ1-1	many	-	16	TRBV7-9
CASSFPPGQGFEQYF	TGTGCCAGCAGCTTCCCCCCGGGACAGGGGTTCGAGCAGTACTTC	TRBJ2-7	-	TRBD1	15	TRBV11-1
CASSIESSGRAGEQFF	TGTGCCAGTAGTATAGAATCCAGCGGGAGGGCTGGTGAGCAGTTCTTC	TRBJ2-1	many	TRBD2	16	TRBV19
CASTPSGRSTGELFF	TGTGCCAGCACTCCGAGCGGGAGGAGTACCGGGGAGCTGTTTTTT	TRBJ2-2	many	TRBD2	15	TRBV12-3/TRBV12-4
CSVGAGGPGELFF	TGCAGTGTGGGGGCAGGGGGCCCCGGGGAGCTGTTTTTT	TRBJ2-2	-	TRBD1	13	TRBV20-1
CASSPPTENWRSTDTQYF	TGTGCCAGCAGCCCGCCCACCGAGAACTGGAGGAGCACAGATACGCAGTATTTT	TRBJ2-3	many	-	18	TRBV11-2
CASARGSGNTIYF	TGTGCCAGCGCCCGTGGGTCGGGGAACACCATATATTTT	TRBJ1-3	many	-	13	TRBV12-3/TRBV12-4
CASSRDRGEGYTF	TGTGCCAGCAGTCGGGACAGGGGGGAAGGCTACACCTTC	TRBJ1-2	many	TRBD1	13	TRBV2
CSAPLAGGIRNEQFF	TGCAGTGCACCCCTAGCGGGGGGGATTCGTAATGAGCAGTTCTTC	TRBJ2-1	-	TRBD2	15	TRBV20-1
CASRMTVATNEKLFF	TGTGCCAGCAGGATGACAGTTGCAACTAATGAAAAACTGTTTTTT	TRBJ1-4	many	-	15	TRBV28
CASSYSSGGLGYNEQFF	TGTGCCAGCAGTTACTCGAGCGGCGGTTTGGGGTACAATGAGCAGTTCTTC	TRBJ2-1	many	-	17	TRBV6-5
CASSLSGTGVHEQYF	TGTGCCAGCAGTTTGTCCGGGACAGGGGTCCACGAGCAGTACTTC	TRBJ2-7	-	TRBD1	15	TRBV2
CASSDAGLAGGDQETQYF	TGTGCCAGCAGTGATGCGGGACTAGCGGGGGGAGACCAAGAGACCCAGTACTTC	TRBJ2-5	many	TRBD2	18	TRBV2
CASSLSPGTGYHEQYF	TGTGCCAGCAGTCTCTCGCCCGGGACAGGGTACCACGAGCAGTACTTC	TRBJ2-7	many	TRBD1	16	TRBV6-1
CASSRSRQYSGNTIYF	TGTGCCAGCTCGCGCAGTAGACAGTACTCTGGAAACACCATATATTTT	TRBJ1-3	-	-	16	TRBV18
CASRYRGGETQYF	TGTGCCAGCAGATACAGGGGGGGCGAGACCCAGTACTTC	TRBJ2-5	many	-	13	TRBV6-5
CASTPTGAGTEAFF	TGTGCCAGCACCCCCACAGGGGCCGGCACTGAAGCTTTCTTT	TRBJ1-1	many	TRBD1	14	TRBV6-1
CASSPSEGRTEAFF	TGCGCCAGCAGCCCAAGCGAGGGAAGGACTGAAGCTTTCTTT	TRBJ1-1	many	-	14	TRBV4-1
CAISEYSAREQFF	TGTGCCATCAGTGAGTACAGCGCGCGAGAGCAGTTCTTC	TRBJ2-1	-	-	13	TRBV10-3
CASSLGAASGYNEQFF	TGTGCCAGCAGCTTGGGGGCCGCTAGTGGGTACAATGAGCAGTTCTTC	TRBJ2-1	many	-	16	TRBV11-2
CASSLGLAGVEQFF	TGTGCCAGCAGCCTCGGACTAGCGGGAGTAGAGCAGTTCTTC	TRBJ2-1	many	TRBD2	14	TRBV2
CASSLSGTGPNGYTF	TGCGCCAGCAGCTTATCCGGGACAGGGCCTAATGGCTACACCTTC	TRBJ1-2	-	TRBD1	15	TRBV5-1
CASSGDEQYF	TGTGCCAGCAGTGGGGACGAGCAGTACTTC	TRBJ2-7	many	-	10	TRBV28
CASSSDRSSGANVLTF	TGTGCCAGCAGCTCCGACCGTAGCTCTGGGGCCAACGTCCTGACTTTC	TRBJ2-6	many	-	16	TRBV9
CASGTGSAGELFF	TGCGCCAGCGGGACAGGGTCGGCCGGGGAGCTGTTTTTT	TRBJ2-2	-	TRBD1	13	TRBV10-2
CASSLGAASSNQPQHF	TGTGCCAGCAGCTTAGGGGCAGCTTCTAGCAATCAGCCCCAGCATTTT	TRBJ1-5	many	-	16	TRBV11-2
CATQPSRTDTQYF	TGTGCCACCCAGCCCAGTCGCACAGATACGCAGTATTTT	TRBJ2-3	many	-	13	TRBV28
CASSQGTGDTDTQYF	TGTGCCAGCAGCCAAGGGACAGGGGACACAGATACGCAGTATTTT	TRBJ2-3	many	TRBD1	15	TRBV4-1
CASSLAGVTYNEQFF	TGTGCCAGCAGTTTAGCGGGAGTCACCTACAATGAGCAGTTCTTC	TRBJ2-1	many	-	15	TRBV12-3/TRBV12-4
CASSVIGVRGEKLFF	TGTGCTAGCAGCGTAATCGGGGTACGGGGCGAAAAACTGTTTTTT	TRBJ1-4	few	-	15	TRBV7-7
CSARPPLRTEAFF	TGCAGTGCTCGACCGCCCCTTCGTACTGAAGCTTTCTTT	TRBJ1-1	few	-	13	TRBV20-1
CASTLAGYNEQFF	TGCGCCAGCACTCTAGCGGGATACAATGAGCAGTTCTTC	TRBJ2-1	many	TRBD2	13	TRBV10-2
CASSLWTSGSLAKNIQYF	TGTGCCAGCAGTCTCTGGACTAGCGGGAGCTTAGCCAAAAACATTCAGTACTTC	TRBJ2-4	many	TRBD2	18	TRBV28
CASIRQGAAEAFF	TGTGCCAGCATCCGACAGGGGGCAGCTGAAGCTTTCTTT	TRBJ1-1	-	TRBD1	13	TRBV7-9
CASSPGHPYEQYF	TGTGCCAGCTCACCGGGACACCCCTACGAGCAGTACTTC	TRBJ2-7	many	-	13	TRBV18
CASSRDIANYGYTF	TGTGCCAGCAGCCGGGACATCGCTAACTATGGCTACACCTTC	TRBJ1-2	many	-	14	TRBV12-3/TRBV12-4
CAWSVQSYEQYF	TGTGCCTGGAGTGTACAATCCTACGAGCAGTACTTC	TRBJ2-7	many	-	12	TRBV30